This entry lists 24 T cell receptor beta chains sequenced from one sample in a study of vaccination effects on CD4 cells after COVID-19. The ViraFEST assay expanded antigen-specific CD4+ T cells with viral peptide pools before sequencing. On approximately day 9 of culture, CD4+ T cells were separated out. Produced via immunoSEQ multiplex PCR; TCRdb's table is partial and in-frame only. In the table there are some 8,000 clones, 65% to 85% of which are singletons. Which antigens these TCRs recognize remains unknown. Sample: CD4+ T cells from PBMCs cultured with HCoV-229E spike peptides, taken before COVID-19 vaccination. These receptors were taken from a human donor who received a COVID-19 vaccine.

The rearrangement links TRBV6-5 to TRBJ1-1, with 12 bases matching TRBD1. The CDR3 extends over 14 amino acids. Germline V gives CDR1 MNHEY, CDR2 SVGAGI. With V trimmed by 5 bases and J by 5 bases, 3 bases remained unmatched. The CDR3 sequence: CASSRDRGRTEAFF. The CDR3 DNA reads TGTGCCAGCAGTCGGGACAGGGGGCGGACTGAAGCTTTCTTT.

This clone has just a few counts. V usage is TRBV5-6 and J usage is TRBJ2-4; possibly TRBD1 or TRBD2 for D (5 bases each). This CDR3 has 17 amino acids. The germline CDR1 and CDR2 sequences are SGHDT and YYEEEE. Deletions cut 0 bases from V and 0 bases from J, with 13 bases between. The CDR3 DNA reads TGTGCCAGCAGCTTGGCCGGGGCAAACTTAGCCAAAAACATTCAGTACTTC. Amino acids: CASSLAGANLAKNIQYF.

CDR3: CASGFGQGGGYTF. The CDR3 DNA is TGTGCTAGTGGTTTTGGGCAGGGAGGAGGCTACACCTTC. This chain joins TRBV12-5 and TRBJ1-2; maybe TRBD1 (5 bases). V gave up 3 bases and J gave up 8 bases, with 13 bases separating them. Germline V gene data show CDR1 as LGHNT and CDR2 as FRNRAP. This CDR3 contains 13 residues.

The chain recombines TRBV24-1 with TRBJ1-2; 7 nucleotides line up with TRBD1. The CDR3 totals 15 residues. The J segment lost 8 bases and the V segment lost 3 bases, leaving 11 bases of the junction unmatched. Germline V gene sequence: CDR1 KGHDR, CDR2 SFDVKD. The CDR3 spells CATSDGLQGRGGYTF. CDR3 nucleotide sequence: TGTGCCACCAGTGATGGATTACAGGGGAGGGGAGGCTACACCTTC.

The rearrangement links TRBV29-1 to TRBJ2-5; 7 bases agree with TRBD2. V dropped 4 bases and J dropped 5; count of bases not matched to a gene: 16. Germline V gene sequence: CDR1 SQVTM, CDR2 ANQGSEA. This CDR3 comprises 16 residues. Here the CDR3 reads CSVAGYGGERAETQYF. The DNA for the CDR3 is TGCAGCGTTGCCGGGTATGGGGGGGAACGTGCCGAGACCCAGTACTTC.

V and J are TRBV27 and TRBJ2-5; D might be TRBD2 (6 bases). V dropped 2 bases and J dropped 5 bases, with 9 bases sitting between them. The CDR3 has 13 amino acids. The V gene's germline CDR1 is MNHEY and CDR2 SMNVEV (reference sequence). This CDR3 reads CASSLRGRETQYF. The CDR3 nucleotides are TGTGCCAGCAGTTTACGGGGGAGGGAGACCCAGTACTTC.

V is TRBV12-2 and J is TRBJ1-4. TRBV12-2 is reported as a pseudogene. The CDR3 sequence is 11 residues long. The CDR3 here is CASLGGEKLFF. The CDR3 bases are TGTGCAAGTTTGGGGGGGGAAAAACTGTTTTTT.

The CDR3 loop reads CASVQGTSGATDTQYF. In nucleotides, the CDR3 is TGTGCTAGTGTTCAAGGGACTAGCGGGGCCACAGATACGCAGTATTTT. V gene TRBV12-5 combines with J gene TRBJ2-3; TRBD2 agrees at 13 bases. The J segment lost 2 bases and the V segment lost 7 bases, leaving 6 bases of the junction unmatched. This CDR3 is built from 16 residues. Germline V CDR1 and CDR2: LGHNT, FRNRAP.

The table lists this clone with a few counts. The rearrangement joins TRBV18 to TRBJ1-6; no firm D call. CDR3 length: 14 amino acids. The V and J ends lost 1 base and 10 bases respectively, with 11 bases between them. Looked up from germline, CDR1 is KGHSH and CDR2 is LQKENI. This chain's CDR3 is CASSPQRVESPLHF. In nucleotides, the CDR3 is TGTGCCAGCTCACCACAGAGGGTAGAGTCACCCCTCCACTTT.

This sequence joins TRBV12-3 or TRBV12-4 and TRBJ1-2; the match to TRBD1 covers 9 bases. Trimming removed 5 bases from V and 6 bases from J; junction bases left unmatched: 4. The CDR3 length is 13 residues. CDR3 amino acids: CASSRQGDHGYTF. CDR3 in DNA: TGTGCCAGCAGTAGACAGGGGGACCATGGCTACACCTTC.

This chain connects TRBV29-1 to TRBJ2-3, with TRBD2 matching 8 bases. The CDR3 totals 14 residues. After removal of 7 bases from V and 1 base from J, the junction contained 7 bases not matched to a gene. Germline V lookup: CDR1 SQVTM, CDR2 ANQGSEA. CDR3 residues: CSAKMTSGTDTQYF. In DNA form, the CDR3 reads TGCAGCGCCAAAATGACTAGCGGCACAGATACGCAGTATTTT.

The rearrangement links TRBV10-1 to TRBJ1-4; D is unclear. CDR1 is WNHNN, CDR2 SYGVQD, per germline (reference sequence). CDR3 length: 13 amino acids. Trimming took 2 bases from V and 8 from J, leaving 9 bases between them. The CDR3 region has the DNA TGCGCCAGCAGTGAGGCCGGGGAGGAAAAACTGTTTTTT. It encodes CASSEAGEEKLFF.

This chain links TRBV18 with TRBJ2-5; no firm D call. The germline V and J ends were trimmed by 4 bases and 5 bases, with 5 bases remaining between them. Per germline, CDR1 KGHSH and CDR2 LQKENI. The CDR3 length is 11 residues. CDR3 bases: TGTGCCAGCTCACTTAGGGAGACCCAGTACTTC. Amino acids: CASSLRETQYF. Based on the CDR3 plus reference TRBV18 and TRBJ2-5, the full variable domain is NAGVMQNPRHLVRRRGQEARLRCSPMKGHSHVYWYRQLPEEGLKFMVYLQKENIIDESGMPKERFSAEFPKEGPSILRIQQVVRGDSAAYFCASSLRETQYFGPGTRLLVL.

The chain links TRBV27 to TRBJ2-7, with TRBD1 matching 9 bases. CDR3 length equals 15 residues. Germline CDR1 and CDR2: MNHEY and SMNVEV (reference sequence). The V gene end was trimmed by 2 bases and the J gene end by 12 bases; junction bases not matched to a gene: 14. The CDR3 sequence: CASSLGLGQGILPYF. The CDR3 nucleotides are TGTGCCAGCAGTTTAGGCCTGGGACAGGGAATCCTGCCGTACTTC.

The rearrangement joins TRBV7-8 to TRBJ2-3; tentatively, D is TRBD1 (5 bases). The CDR3 covers 15 residues. V shed 2 bases and J shed 6 bases, with 15 bases lying between them. Germline assignment: CDR1 SGHVS and CDR2 FQNEAQ. This CDR3 is CASSLLARVPDTQYF. The CDR3 DNA reads as TGTGCCAGCAGCTTATTAGCCAGGGTCCCGGATACGCAGTATTTT. Full variable domain (outside the CDR3, taken from reference TRBV7-8 and TRBJ2-3): GAGVSQSPRYKVAKRGQDVALRCDPISGHVSLFWYQQALGQGPEFLTYFQNEAQLDKSGLPSDRFFAERPEGSVSTLKIQRTQQEDSAVYLCASSLLARVPDTQYFGPGTRLTVL.

The chain carries TRBV30 and TRBJ1-4; D call uncertain. Between the trimmed V and J ends, which lost 6 bases and 1 base, there was a span of 9 bases. The CDR3 sequence is 13 residues long. Germline V gene sequence: CDR1 GTSNPN, CDR2 SVGIG (reference sequence). As DNA, the CDR3 is TGTGCCTGTGCGTCAAGAACTAATGAAAAACTGTTTTTT. This translates into CACASRTNEKLFF.

This clone appeared a few times. This chain links TRBV2 with TRBJ1-4; D is undetermined. Germline CDR1 and CDR2: SNHLY and FYNNEI. Trimming left V 4 bases short and J 11 bases short, with 14 bases between. This CDR3 spans 13 amino acids. This CDR3 is CASSGVDGRKLFF. The CDR3 DNA reads TGTGCCAGCAGTGGGGTTGACGGGCGGAAACTGTTTTTT.

This clone was counted only a few times. The rearrangement joins TRBV9 to TRBJ2-7, with 7 bases matching TRBD2. The CDR3 totals 16 residues. CDR1 and CDR2 from the germline V gene are SGDLS and YYNGEE. With V trimmed by 0 bases and J by 2 bases, 8 bases remained unmatched. This CDR3 reads CASSVGPSGGPYEQYF. The CDR3, as DNA: TGTGCCAGCAGCGTAGGTCCTAGCGGAGGGCCCTACGAGCAGTACTTC. The full variable domain, completed using reference TRBV9 and TRBJ2-7, is DSGVTQTPKHLITATGQRVTLRCSPRSGDLSVYWYQQSLDQGLQFLIQYYNGEERAKGNILERFSAQQFPDLHSELNLSSLELGDSALYFCASSVGPSGGPYEQYFGPGTRLTVT.

This rearrangement joins TRBV5-1 to TRBJ1-6; 7 bases agree with TRBD1. CDR3 length: 14 amino acids. Germline assignment: CDR1 SGHRS and CDR2 YFSETQ. V was clipped by 1 base and J by 7 bases; unmatched bases: 2. The CDR3 sequence is CASSLWDSNSPLHF. DNA of the CDR3: TGCGCCAGCAGCTTGTGGGACAGCAATTCACCCCTCCACTTT.

The CDR3: CASSYFQPETQYF. DNA for the CDR3: TGTGCCAGCAGTTACTTTCAGCCGGAGACCCAGTACTTC. The genes are TRBV6-2 or TRBV6-3 and TRBJ2-5; unclear D gene. CDR1 is MNHEY, CDR2 SVGEGT, per germline. CDR3 size: 13 residues. Trimming removed 1 base from V and 5 bases from J, with 8 bases in between.

The V gene is TRBV5-1, the J gene TRBJ1-5, with 8 positions matching TRBD1. Looked up from germline, CDR1 is SGHRS and CDR2 is YFSETQ. With 0 bases clipped from V and 1 base from J, the junction kept 6 bases outside the gene matches. This CDR3 spans 17 amino acids. The CDR3, as DNA: TGCGCCAGCAGCTTGGACGCTACAGGGGGAAGCAATCAGCCCCAGCATTTT. It translates to CASSLDATGGSNQPQHF.

V gene TRBV5-1 combines with J gene TRBJ2-7; 7 bases are shared with TRBD2. Looked up from germline, CDR1 is SGHRS and CDR2 is YFSETQ. This CDR3 region has 18 residues. V dropped 4 bases and J dropped 0; count of bases not matched to a gene: 16. CDR3 region: CASSPRSSGLLRSYEQYF. The DNA of the CDR3 is TGCGCCAGCAGCCCCAGGTCTAGCGGCCTCCTTCGCTCCTACGAGCAGTACTTC.

The rearrangement uses TRBV4-1 and TRBJ2-1, with 9 bases identical to TRBD2. Germline CDR1 MGHRA, CDR2 YSYEKL. The CDR3 consists of 16 residues. After removal of 0 bases from V and 4 bases from J, the junction contained 4 bases not matched to a gene. Here the CDR3 DNA reads TGCGCCAGCAGCCAAGATGGGGCGGGAGGGTACAATGAGCAGTTCTTC. Encoded protein: CASSQDGAGGYNEQFF.

The table lists this clone with a count of one. V and J are TRBV5-1 and TRBJ1-4; no definite D call. The ends were cut back, 2 bases at V and 7 bases at J, with 15 bases in the middle. Germline-derived CDR1 and CDR2 are SGHRS and YFSETQ. The CDR3 loop spans 15 amino acids. The CDR3 loop is CASSFNSVKGEKLFF. The CDR3 DNA is TGCGCCAGCAGCTTCAACTCCGTTAAGGGTGAAAAACTGTTTTTT.